This entry lists 24 T cell receptor beta chains sequenced from one sample in a study of cytomegalovirus exposure and HLA in healthy donors. The PCR ran on 60 Vbeta and 13 Jbeta primers. Libraries were prepared by immunoSEQ multiplex PCR; TCRdb keeps only in-frame clonotypes and omits some of them. The sample shows 75,000 to 95,000 clones, roughly 60% of them seen only once. The specimen sequenced was PBMCs. Receptor source: a woman aged 50 to 60 in good health and CMV-seropositive.

The genes are TRBV7-9 and TRBJ1-2; TRBD1 matches at 7 bases. Trimming cost V 6 bases and J 0 bases; bases outside gene matches: 7. The V gene's germline CDR1 is SEHNR and CDR2 FQNEAQ (reference sequence). The CDR3 runs to 15 residues. DNA of the CDR3: TGTGCCAGCAGAACTCGACAGGGACCTAACTATGGCTACACCTTC. It specifies CASRTRQGPNYGYTF.

This rearrangement joins TRBV5-6 to TRBJ2-7; TRBD1 matches 7 bases. V was pared by 4 bases and J by 4 bases, with 8 bases of the junction left unmatched. CDR1 is SGHDT and CDR2 is YYEEEE in the germline V gene. The CDR3 covers 14 residues. The CDR3 reads CASSVDRQGYEQYF. The CDR3 bases are TGTGCCAGCAGCGTGGACAGGCAGGGGTACGAGCAGTACTTC.

The chain employs TRBV11-3 and TRBJ2-5; D is uncertain. V was pared by 0 bases and J by 5 bases, with 4 bases between. Per the germline V gene, CDR1 is SGHNT and CDR2 is YENEEA. This CDR3 has 12 residues. The CDR3 DNA reads TGTGCCAGCAGCTTAGATCGGGAGACCCAGTACTTC. Its protein product is CASSLDRETQYF.

V is TRBV28 and J is TRBJ1-5; possible D gene TRBD1, 5 bases. V was trimmed by 1 base and J by 4 bases, leaving 23 bases between them. The CDR3 runs to 19 residues. The germline CDR1 and CDR2 sequences are MDHEN and SYDVKM. Written as DNA, the CDR3 is TGTGCCAGCAGTTTATCGGGAACCTCGCGGGGGTTCATTAATCAGCCCCAGCATTTT. It is translated as CASSLSGTSRGFINQPQHF. Combining the CDR3 with reference TRBV28 and TRBJ1-5 gives the whole variable domain DVKVTQSSRYLVKRTGEKVFLECVQDMDHENMFWYRQDPGLGLRLIYFSYDVKMKEKGDIPEGYSVSREKKERFSLILESASTNQTSMYLCASSLSGTSRGFINQPQHFGDGTRLSIL.

The chain is built from TRBV2 and TRBJ2-7; D is perhaps TRBD2 (5 bases). CDR1 and CDR2 (germline): SNHLY, FYNNEI. V lost 2 bases and J 7 bases, leaving 12 bases between the germline ends. The length of the CDR3 is 13 residues. The CDR3 loop is CASSETGPGEQYF. In nucleotides, the CDR3 is TGTGCCAGCAGTGAAACCGGGCCGGGAGAGCAGTACTTC.

This clone was detected ten times or more. The chain is built from TRBV7-6 and TRBJ2-7, with a tentative D call TRBD1 (5 bases). CDR3 length equals 15 residues. Trimming stripped 0 bases from V and 3 bases from J, with 12 bases between. CDR1 is SGHVS, CDR2 FNYEAQ, per germline. The CDR3: CASSLASDKFYEQYF. The CDR3 region has the DNA TGTGCCAGCAGCTTAGCTTCGGACAAGTTCTACGAGCAGTACTTC.

V gene TRBV6-5 combines with J gene TRBJ1-5, with TRBD1 as a possible D gene (5 bases). This CDR3 has 13 residues. Between the trimmed V and J ends, which lost 4 bases and 3 bases, there was a span of 7 bases. The germline V gene encodes CDR1 MNHEY and CDR2 SVGAGI. CDR3 DNA: TGTGCCAGCAGTTCGACAGTCAATCAGCCCCAGCATTTT. It translates to CASSSTVNQPQHF.

The chain couples TRBV28 to TRBJ1-6; 8 positions match TRBD1. Trimming cost V 7 bases and J 7 bases; bases outside gene matches: 12. The CDR3 consists of 16 residues. Per the germline V gene, CDR1 is MDHEN and CDR2 is SYDVKM. Here the CDR3 reads CASKTGVYGANSPLHF. The CDR3, as DNA: TGTGCCAGCAAGACAGGGGTTTATGGTGCCAATTCACCCCTCCACTTT.

V gene TRBV25-1 combines with J gene TRBJ2-7; 8 positions agree with TRBD2. Germline CDR1 is MGHDK and CDR2 is SYGVNS. With V trimmed by 0 bases and J by 3 bases, 1 base remained unmatched. There are 14 residues in the CDR3. The CDR3 sequence: CASSEYAGGYEQYF. The CDR3 DNA reads TGTGCCAGCAGTGAATACGCGGGAGGCTACGAGCAGTACTTC.

The CDR3 coding sequence is TGTGCCAGCAGTTTAGGGAAATCGGGACTAGCGGGGGGCTCCTACAATGAGCAGTTCTTC. Residues: CASSLGKSGLAGGSYNEQFF. The chain carries TRBV27 and TRBJ2-1; TRBD2 matches 15 bases. V dropped 2 bases and J dropped 0; count of bases not matched to a gene: 8. The germline gives CDR1 MNHEY, CDR2 SMNVEV (reference sequence). The CDR3 contains 20 residues.

V and J are TRBV6-6 and TRBJ1-1, with a possible D match to TRBD1 (6 bases). The CDR3 has 14 residues. The germline CDR1 and CDR2 sequences are MNHNY and SVGAGI (reference sequence). V lost 2 bases and J 3 bases, leaving 10 bases between the germline ends. This CDR3 is CASSYGTPYTEAFF. CDR3 DNA: TGTGCCAGCAGTTACGGGACACCGTACACTGAAGCTTTCTTT.

J is TRBJ2-7 and V is TRBV4-2; perhaps TRBD2 as D (5 bases). CDR3 length: 15 residues. Trimming took off 1 base at V and 2 bases at J, with 12 bases between the two ends. Germline CDR1 is LGHNA and CDR2 is YNFKEQ. The CDR3 bases are TGTGCCAGCAGCCAAGCGCAAAGCGGCACCTACGAGCAGTACTTC. It yields the protein CASSQAQSGTYEQYF.

This chain joins TRBV7-2 and TRBJ1-1; D not certain. Germline CDR1 SGHTA, CDR2 FQGNSA. The CDR3 is 14 amino acids. Between the trimmed V and J ends, which lost 4 bases and 8 bases, there was a span of 17 bases. The CDR3 nucleotides are TGTGCCAGCAGCTCCCGACAATTTCCTCCCGAAGCTTTCTTT. Translated, it gives CASSSRQFPPEAFF.

The gene calls are TRBV15 and TRBJ2-5; TRBD2 is a possible D gene (5 bases). Germline V gives CDR1 LNHNV, CDR2 YYDKDF (reference sequence). CDR3 length equals 15 residues. V was pared by 3 bases and J by 4 bases, with 15 bases between. The CDR3 nucleotides read TGTGCCACCAGCAGGGACTCCCTACCCGGAGAGACCCAGTACTTC. As protein: CATSRDSLPGETQYF.

This clone has only one observation. This chain uses TRBV30 with TRBJ1-5; no firm D call. Germline V gene lookup returns CDR1 GTSNPN and CDR2 SVGIG (reference sequence). Between the trimmed V and J ends, which lost 0 bases and 5 bases, there was a span of 14 bases. The length of the CDR3 is 15 residues. The CDR3 sequence: CAWSVPGVGDQPQHF. The CDR3 coding sequence is TGTGCCTGGAGTGTACCCGGGGTGGGCGATCAGCCCCAGCATTTT. Supplemented by reference TRBV30 and TRBJ1-5, the full variable domain reads SQTIHQWPATLVQPVGSPLSLECTVEGTSNPNLYWYRQAAGRGLQLLFYSVGIGQISSEVPQNLSASRPQDRQFILSSKKLLLSDSGFYLCAWSVPGVGDQPQHFGDGTRLSIL.

The chain carries TRBV7-7 and TRBJ2-1; the D gene is possibly TRBD1 (7 bases). Germline V gives CDR1 SSHAT, CDR2 FNYEAQ (reference sequence). The V and J ends lost 5 bases and 0 bases respectively, with 11 bases between them. This CDR3 has 15 amino acids. This CDR3 reads CASSRGTVSYNEQFF. Here the CDR3 DNA reads TGTGCCAGCAGCCGGGGGACAGTCTCCTACAATGAGCAGTTCTTC. Combining the CDR3 with reference TRBV7-7 and TRBJ2-1 gives the whole variable domain GAGVSQSPRYKVTKRGQDVTLRCDPISSHATLYWYQQALGQGPEFLTYFNYEAQPDKSGLPSDRFSAERPEGSISTLTIQRTEQRDSAMYRCASSRGTVSYNEQFFGPGTRLTVL.

V usage is TRBV30 and J usage is TRBJ1-1; weak D call: TRBD1 (6 bases). Trimming left V 0 bases short and J 4 bases short, with 9 bases between. Per germline, CDR1 GTSNPN and CDR2 SVGIG (reference sequence). The CDR3 consists of 13 residues. CDR3: CAWSVQGSTEAFF. The DNA of the CDR3 is TGTGCCTGGAGTGTACAGGGCAGCACTGAAGCTTTCTTT.

This CDR3 reads CSVDLGGAATLNYGYTF. The CDR3 DNA is TGCAGCGTTGACTTGGGAGGAGCGGCCACCCTTAACTATGGCTACACCTTC. This chain joins TRBV29-1 and TRBJ1-2, with D hard to call. Between the trimmed V and J ends, which lost 3 bases and 1 base, there was a span of 21 bases. Germline loops: CDR1 SQVTM, CDR2 ANQGSEA. CDR3 length: 17 amino acids.

The chain joins TRBV5-4 to TRBJ1-1, with 8 bases matching TRBD1. The CDR3 has 13 amino acids. Germline values: CDR1 SGHNT, CDR2 YYREEE (reference sequence). The ends lost 2 bases at V and 6 bases at J; junction bases unmatched: 3. Written as DNA, the CDR3 is TGTGCCAGCAGCTTTGAGGACAGGGCTGAAGCTTTCTTT. It specifies CASSFEDRAEAFF.

This chain uses TRBV7-9 with TRBJ1-3, with a possible D match to TRBD1 (5 bases). The germline gives CDR1 SEHNR, CDR2 FQNEAQ (reference sequence). The length of the CDR3 is 17 residues. V lost 4 bases and J 0 bases, leaving 16 bases between the germline ends. The CDR3 nucleotides read TGTGCCAGCAGCTCCACTGACACAGGTTACTCTGGAAACACCATATATTTT. It is translated as CASSSTDTGYSGNTIYF. The full variable domain, its missing parts supplied by reference TRBV7-9 and TRBJ1-3, is DTGVSQNPRHKITKRGQNVTFRCDPISEHNRLYWYRQTLGQGPEFLTYFQNEAQLEKSRLLSDRFSAERPKGSFSTLEIQRTEQGDSAMYLCASSSTDTGYSGNTIYFGEGSWLTVV.

The CDR3 nucleotides read TGTGCCAGCAAGAGGACGGGACAGGGTTATGGCTACACCTTC. It codes for CASKRTGQGYGYTF. The chain combines TRBV27 with TRBJ1-2; 9 nucleotides align to TRBD1. Germline CDR1 is MNHEY and CDR2 is SMNVEV (reference sequence). V lost 7 bases and J lost 5; bases outside the gene matches: 8. There are 14 residues in the CDR3.

The chain uses TRBV25-1 and TRBJ2-3; 9 bases line up with TRBD2. The V segment lost 3 bases and the J segment 5 bases; nucleotides outside the gene matches: 9. The CDR3 extends over 16 amino acids. CDR1 MGHDK and CDR2 SYGVNS come from the germline V gene. The CDR3 region has the DNA TGTGCCAGCAGTGATGATCTAAGGACTAGCGAAGATACGCAGTATTTT. Residues: CASSDDLRTSEDTQYF.

This rearrangement joins TRBV2 to TRBJ1-4, with TRBD1 matching 8 bases. Trimming at V came to 5 bases and at J to 7 bases, leaving 6 bases not matched to a gene. The germline CDR1 and CDR2 sequences are SNHLY and FYNNEI. There are 14 residues in the CDR3. CDR3 bases: TGTGCCAGCAGTTTTCAGGGGGCAGGTGAAAAACTGTTTTTT. Its translation: CASSFQGAGEKLFF.

The chain links TRBV11-2 to TRBJ1-4; D possibly corresponds to TRBD1 (5 bases). This CDR3 comprises 14 residues. Germline V gene lookup returns CDR1 SGHAT and CDR2 FQNNGV. V lost 4 bases and J lost 3, with 9 bases in between. The DNA for the CDR3 is TGTGCCAGCAGCTCCAGGGAGGCTAATGAAAAACTGTTTTTT. Translated: CASSSREANEKLFF.